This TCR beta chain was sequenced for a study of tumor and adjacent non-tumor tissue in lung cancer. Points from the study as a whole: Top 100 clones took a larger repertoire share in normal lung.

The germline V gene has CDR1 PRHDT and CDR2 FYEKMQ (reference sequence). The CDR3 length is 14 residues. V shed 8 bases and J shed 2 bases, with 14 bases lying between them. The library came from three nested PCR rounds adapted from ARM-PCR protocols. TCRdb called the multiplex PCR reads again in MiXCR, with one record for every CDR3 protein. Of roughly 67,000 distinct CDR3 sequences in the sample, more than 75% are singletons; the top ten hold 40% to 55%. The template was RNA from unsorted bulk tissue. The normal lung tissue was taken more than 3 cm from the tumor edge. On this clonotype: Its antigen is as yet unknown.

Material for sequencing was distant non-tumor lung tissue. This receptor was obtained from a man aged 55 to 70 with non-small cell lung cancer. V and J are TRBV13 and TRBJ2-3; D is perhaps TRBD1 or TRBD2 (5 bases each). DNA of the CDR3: TGTGCCAGCTTAGCGAGACAGAACACAGATACGCAGTATTTT. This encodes CASLARQNTDTQYF. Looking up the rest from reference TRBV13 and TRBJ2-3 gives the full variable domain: AAGVIQSPRHLIKEKRETATLKCYPIPRHDTVYWYQQGPGQDPQFLISFYEKMQSDKGSIPDRFSAQQFSDYHSELNMSSLELGDSALYFCASLARQNTDTQYFGPGTRLTVL.